Listed below are T cell receptor beta chains from one sample, sequenced in a study of cytomegalovirus exposure and HLA in healthy donors. Profiling relied on immunoSEQ multiplex PCR, and the TCRdb table lists in-frame clones only, not all of them. The sample yields over 110,000 clones, 70% to 80% seen once. Sequenced: PBMCs. These receptors all stem from a female donor in good health and CMV-seronegative. The CDR3 runs from the conserved cysteine through the conserved F or W. The D gene is left open where the match is weak. Some rows have no size entry. The others give once, few or many, or a class for an expanded clone.

len	j_gene	d_gene	abundance	v_gene	CDR3aa	CDR3nt
14	TRBJ2-7	TRBD2	-	TRBV19	CASSTGTNLHEQYF	TGTGCCAGTAGTACCGGGACTAACCTCCACGAGCAGTACTTC
17	TRBJ2-4	TRBD2	once	TRBV7-2	CASSPTLAGGPKNIQYF	TGTGCCAGCAGCCCAACCCTAGCGGGAGGCCCCAAAAACATTCAGTACTTC
14	TRBJ2-1	-	-	TRBV9	CASSARHGDNEQFF	TGTGCCAGCAGCGCAAGACACGGGGACAATGAGCAGTTCTTC
16	TRBJ2-3	TRBD2	-	TRBV7-2	CASSLEGSGGTDTQYF	TGTGCCAGCAGCTTAGAAGGTAGCGGGGGCACAGATACGCAGTATTTT
11	TRBJ2-1	-	-	TRBV20-1	CSASPEGEQFF	TGCAGTGCTTCCCCTGAGGGTGAGCAGTTCTTC
14	TRBJ2-5	-	-	TRBV7-2	CASSSGTQLGTQYF	TGTGCCAGCAGCTCTGGGACTCAACTGGGGACCCAGTACTTC
13	TRBJ1-1	TRBD1	medium-sized	TRBV19	CASSRQGSTEAFF	TGTGCCAGTAGCCGACAGGGGAGCACTGAAGCTTTCTTT
15	TRBJ2-7	TRBD2	-	TRBV7-2	CATTPRAGRAGEQYF	TGTGCCACCACGCCCAGGGCCGGGAGGGCGGGCGAGCAGTACTTC
14	TRBJ1-2	-	-	TRBV6-5	CASSVRAASYGYTF	TGTGCCAGCAGTGTGAGGGCCGCTTCTTACGGCTACACCTTC
16	TRBJ1-1	-	-	TRBV5-6	CASSLLGWGLNTEAFF	TGTGCCAGCAGCCTCCTCGGCTGGGGCCTGAACACTGAAGCTTTCTTT
18	TRBJ2-3	-	once	TRBV9	CASSVWPLRGTSTDTQYF	TGTGCCAGCAGCGTATGGCCGCTCAGGGGAACTAGCACAGATACGCAGTATTTT
13	TRBJ1-2	TRBD1	-	TRBV9	CASSVQGAYGYTF	TGTGCCAGCAGCGTTCAGGGGGCCTATGGCTACACCTTC
14	TRBJ1-4	TRBD1	-	TRBV5-1	CASSRDRVNEKLFF	TGCGCCAGCAGTCGGGACAGGGTTAATGAAAAACTGTTTTTT
15	TRBJ1-2	TRBD1	-	TRBV7-2	CASSLALWTGYGYTF	TGTGCCAGCAGCTTAGCGTTATGGACAGGCTATGGCTACACCTTC
16	TRBJ2-5	-	-	TRBV21-1	CASSLWERRGRETQYF	TGTGCCAGCAGCCTTTGGGAGAGGAGGGGGCGAGAGACCCAGTACTTC
16	TRBJ1-1	-	-	TRBV7-9	CASSLGDLRGNTEAFF	TGTGCCAGCAGCTTAGGGGACTTGAGGGGGAACACTGAAGCTTTCTTT